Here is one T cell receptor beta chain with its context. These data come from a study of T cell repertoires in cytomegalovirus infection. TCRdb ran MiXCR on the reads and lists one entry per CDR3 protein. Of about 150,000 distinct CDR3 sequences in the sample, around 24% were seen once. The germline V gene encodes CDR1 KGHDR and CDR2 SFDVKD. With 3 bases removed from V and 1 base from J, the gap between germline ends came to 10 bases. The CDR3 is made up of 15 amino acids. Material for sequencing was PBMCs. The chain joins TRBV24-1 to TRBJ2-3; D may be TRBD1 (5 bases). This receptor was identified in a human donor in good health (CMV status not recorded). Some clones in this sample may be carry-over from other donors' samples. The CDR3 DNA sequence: TGTGCCACCAGTGATGAAGTAGGGGGCACAGATACGCAGTATTTT. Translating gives CATSDEVGGTDTQYF.